These T cell receptor beta chains were read from a single sample in a study of radiotherapy plus CTLA-4 blockade in lung cancer. Generated by immunoSEQ multiplex PCR, the TCRdb table keeps only in-frame clones and is missing some. The profile shows tens of thousands of clones, around 72% of them singletons. The input for sequencing was peripheral blood, taken from a patient treated with radiotherapy plus ipilimumab. These receptors were taken from a human donor with non-small cell lung cancer that progressed on radiotherapy plus ipilimumab. Both conserved end residues are part of each CDR3. A D gene is named only where the DNA matches it firmly. Size values are once, few and many counts, or a class for expanded clones, and some rows have none.

size | J | V | D | DNA | CDR3
- | TRBJ1-1 | TRBV7-9 | - | TGTGCCAGCAGCTTAGGGCGGACAATGGGCACTGAAGCTTTCTTT | CASSLGRTMGTEAFF
few | TRBJ2-2 | TRBV9 | TRBD1 | TGTGCCAGCAGTAAAGGGACAGATTCGAACACCGGGGAGCTGTTTTTT | CASSKGTDSNTGELFF
- | TRBJ2-1 | TRBV6-5 | TRBD2 | TGTGCCAGCACATGGCGGGAGGTCTCCTACAATGAGCAGTTCTTC | CASTWREVSYNEQFF
- | TRBJ2-1 | TRBV4-2 | TRBD2 | TGTGCCAGCAGCCAAGATCGGCTAGCGGGGGCCTACAATGAGCAGTTCTTC | CASSQDRLAGAYNEQFF
- | TRBJ2-2 | TRBV4-2 | TRBD1 | TGTGCCAGCAGCAGAAGCCGACCGGGACAGAGCTTTAACACCGGGGAGCTGTTTTTT | CASSRSRPGQSFNTGELFF
- | TRBJ2-7 | TRBV28 | TRBD2 | TGTGCCAGCAGTTATGTTGCGGGGGGGTCCTACGAGCAGTACTTC | CASSYVAGGSYEQYF
- | TRBJ2-2 | TRBV9 | - | TGTGCCAGCGAACGACAAACCAACACCGGGGAGCTGTTTTTT | CASERQTNTGELFF
- | TRBJ1-2 | TRBV28 | - | TGTGCCAGCAGTTTAAGTTGGGGAACAGGGCCAAGCTACACCTTC | CASSLSWGTGPSYTF
- | TRBJ2-1 | TRBV11-2 | - | TGTGCCAGCAGCCCCCCTACGGGCCCCTACAATGAGCAGTTCTTC | CASSPPTGPYNEQFF
once | TRBJ1-2 | TRBV10-3 | - | TGTGCCATCAGTCCTCCAAGGGGCGGCTACACCTTC | CAISPPRGGYTF
- | TRBJ2-2 | TRBV11-3 | - | TGTGCCAGCCGCCGGACAGCGAACACCGGGGAGCTGTTTTTT | CASRRTANTGELFF
- | TRBJ1-2 | TRBV28 | - | TGTGCCAGCAGCCCCTCCGACAGAACTCTCTATGGCTACACCTTC | CASSPSDRTLYGYTF
- | TRBJ2-5 | TRBV13 | TRBD1 | TGTGCCAGCAGCTCGTTGACAGGGGGAGAGACCCAGTACTTC | CASSSLTGGETQYF
- | TRBJ2-2 | TRBV5-1 | TRBD2 | TGCGCCAGCAGCTCTCCAGCGGGAGGAGGCACCGGGGAGCTGTTTTTT | CASSSPAGGGTGELFF
- | TRBJ1-1 | TRBV5-1 | - | TGCGCCAGCAGCTTCGGTGGGGGGGGCCCCACTGAAGCTTTCTTT | CASSFGGGGPTEAFF
once | TRBJ1-3 | TRBV27 | - | TGTGCCAGCAGTCCCACTGACCCATTAAACACCATATATTTT | CASSPTDPLNTIYF
- | TRBJ2-7 | TRBV27 | - | TGTGCCAGCAGCCAGTCCTCAGGGGAACAGTCCTACGAGCAGTACTTC | CASSQSSGEQSYEQYF
- | TRBJ2-6 | TRBV29-1 | - | TGCAGCGCCGAAGTAATATGGGAATCTGGGGCCAACGTCCTGACTTTC | CSAEVIWESGANVLTF
- | TRBJ2-5 | TRBV13 | - | TGTGCCAGCATGAGGGCGGTCGACCAAGAGACCCAGTACTTC | CASMRAVDQETQYF
- | TRBJ2-3 | TRBV9 | - | TGTGCCAGCAGCGCCCCGGGCACAGATACGCAGTATTTT | CASSAPGTDTQYF
few | TRBJ2-1 | TRBV5-6 | - | TGTGCCAGCAGCTTGGCTGGGATTGGACTCAGTCACAATGAGCAGTTCTTC | CASSLAGIGLSHNEQFF
few | TRBJ1-1 | TRBV19 | - | TGTGCCAGTAGTATATCGGCCAACACTGAAGCTTTCTTT | CASSISANTEAFF
- | TRBJ2-2 | TRBV5-1 | - | TGCGCCAGCAGCTTGGATGTGAGTGGGGAGCTGTTTTTT | CASSLDVSGELFF
- | TRBJ2-3 | TRBV5-1 | TRBD2 | TGCGCCAGCAGCTTGGGAGTGCTCCTTAGCGGGAGTCACACAGATACGCAGTATTTT | CASSLGVLLSGSHTDTQYF
- | TRBJ2-1 | TRBV6-1 | - | TGTGCCAGCAATATACGGGAACTACCCGATGAGCAGTTCTTC | CASNIRELPDEQFF
- | TRBJ2-5 | TRBV13 | - | TGTGCCAGCAGCTTAGCAGGAGAGACCCAGTACTTC | CASSLAGETQYF
- | TRBJ2-1 | TRBV11-1 | - | TGTGCCAGCAGGGACATTGCTAGGGGGGGAGACAATGAGCAGTTCTTC | CASRDIARGGDNEQFF
- | TRBJ1-1 | TRBV29-1 | - | TGCAGCGTAGACCATGAACAGGGCCCTAACACTGAAGCTTTCTTT | CSVDHEQGPNTEAFF
few | TRBJ2-7 | TRBV28 | TRBD1 | TGTGCCAGCAGTTTTAACAGGGGGCGCCTAGGGTACGAGCAGTACTTC | CASSFNRGRLGYEQYF
- | TRBJ2-2 | TRBV7-2 | - | TGTGCCAGCAGCTTAGCGTTGGCGGACACCGGGGAGCTGTTTTTT | CASSLALADTGELFF
once | TRBJ2-5 | TRBV5-1 | TRBD1 | TGCGCCAGCAGTTCGAGACAGGGCCAAGAGACCCAGTACTTC | CASSSRQGQETQYF
- | TRBJ2-7 | TRBV5-7 | TRBD2 | TGTGCCAGCAGCTTGGGCACTAGCGGGAGGGCGAGGTACGAGCAGTACTTC | CASSLGTSGRARYEQYF
once | TRBJ2-7 | TRBV2 | - | TGTGCCAGCACCATGGCAGCGAGCTCCTACGAGCAGTACTTC | CASTMAASSYEQYF
- | TRBJ1-2 | TRBV5-1 | - | TGCGCCAGCAGCTTAGTGGGGAACTATGGCTACACCTTC | CASSLVGNYGYTF
- | TRBJ2-1 | TRBV7-2 | TRBD2 | TGTGCCAGCAGCTTATCGACTAGCGGGGGGCCGGCCTACAATGAGCAGTTCTTC | CASSLSTSGGPAYNEQFF
few | TRBJ1-2 | TRBV28 | - | TGTGCCAGCAGTTCCAGCTATGGCTACACCTTC | CASSSSYGYTF
- | TRBJ2-7 | TRBV6-5 | TRBD1 | TGTGCCAGCAGGGGACAGGGGAGCGGCTACGAGCAGTACTTC | CASRGQGSGYEQYF
- | TRBJ2-1 | TRBV5-1 | TRBD1 | TGCGCCAGCAGCGCTAAGGGGGCGGATAACAATGAGCAGTTCTTC | CASSAKGADNNEQFF
few | TRBJ1-2 | TRBV6-1 | TRBD1 | TGTGCCAGCAGGAAAACAGGGGGCGACAATAGTGGCTACACCTTC | CASRKTGGDNSGYTF
- | TRBJ1-1 | TRBV5-1 | TRBD1 | TGCGCCAGCAGCCCTCCCGACAGGGGGAGTGAAGCTTTCTTT | CASSPPDRGSEAFF
- | TRBJ2-1 | TRBV7-9 | TRBD2 | TGTGCCAGCAGCTTAGGTCTCCCGGCGGGGGATGAGCAGTTCTTC | CASSLGLPAGDEQFF
once | TRBJ2-7 | TRBV27 | - | TGTGCCAGCAGTTTCTCTTCTGGGGTTAGATCCTACGAGCAGTACTTC | CASSFSSGVRSYEQYF
- | TRBJ2-1 | TRBV10-2 | - | TGCGCCAGCAGGGGGGGCAATGAGCAGTTCTTC | CASRGGNEQFF
- | TRBJ2-7 | TRBV5-1 | TRBD2 | TGCGCCAGCAGCCTTACTAGCGGGAGGGTCTACGAGCAGTACTTC | CASSLTSGRVYEQYF
- | TRBJ1-1 | TRBV5-6 | - | TGTGCCAGCAGGGCTGGGGGAGACACTGAAGCTTTCTTT | CASRAGGDTEAFF